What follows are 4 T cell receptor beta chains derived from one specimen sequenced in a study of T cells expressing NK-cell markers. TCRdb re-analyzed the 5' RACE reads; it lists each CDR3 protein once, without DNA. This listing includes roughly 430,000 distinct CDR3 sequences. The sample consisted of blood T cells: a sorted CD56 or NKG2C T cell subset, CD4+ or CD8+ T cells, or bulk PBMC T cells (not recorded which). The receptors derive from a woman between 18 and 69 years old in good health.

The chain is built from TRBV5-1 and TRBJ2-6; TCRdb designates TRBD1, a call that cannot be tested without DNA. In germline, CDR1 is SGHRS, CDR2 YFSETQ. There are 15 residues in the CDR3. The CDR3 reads CASSYTGSGANVLTF.

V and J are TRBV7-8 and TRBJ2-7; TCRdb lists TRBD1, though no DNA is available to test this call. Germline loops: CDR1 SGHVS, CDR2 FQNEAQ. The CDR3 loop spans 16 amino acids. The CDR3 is CASSWWGALIRSEQYF.

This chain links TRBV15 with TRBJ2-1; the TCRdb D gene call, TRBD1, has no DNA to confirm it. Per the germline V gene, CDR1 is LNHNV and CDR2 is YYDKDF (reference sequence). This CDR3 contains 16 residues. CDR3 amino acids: CATSRVYGQGYNEQFF.

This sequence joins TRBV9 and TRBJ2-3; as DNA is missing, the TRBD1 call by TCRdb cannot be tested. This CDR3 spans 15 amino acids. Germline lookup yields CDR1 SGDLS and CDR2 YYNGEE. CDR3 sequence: CASSVAPRGTDTQYF.